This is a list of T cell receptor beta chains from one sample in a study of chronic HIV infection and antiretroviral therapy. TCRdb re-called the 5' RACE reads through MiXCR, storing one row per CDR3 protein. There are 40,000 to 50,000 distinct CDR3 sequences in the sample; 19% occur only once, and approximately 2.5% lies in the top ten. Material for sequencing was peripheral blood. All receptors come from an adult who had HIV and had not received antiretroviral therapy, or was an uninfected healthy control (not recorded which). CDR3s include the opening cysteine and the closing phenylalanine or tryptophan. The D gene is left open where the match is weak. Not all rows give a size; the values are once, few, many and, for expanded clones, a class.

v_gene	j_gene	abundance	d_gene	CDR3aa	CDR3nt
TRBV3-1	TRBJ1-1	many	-	CASSPHRRTEAFF	TGTGCCAGCAGCCCTCACAGGAGAACTGAAGCTTTCTTT
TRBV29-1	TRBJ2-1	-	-	CSVDAGSEQFF	TGCAGCGTTGATGCCGGGAGTGAGCAGTTCTTC
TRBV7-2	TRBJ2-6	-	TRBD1	CASSSTGRGANVLTF	TGTGCCAGCAGCTCGACAGGGCGGGGGGCCAACGTCCTGACTTTC
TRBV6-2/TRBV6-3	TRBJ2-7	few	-	CACREGTYEQYF	TGTGCCTGTAGAGAGGGAACCTACGAGCAGTACTTC
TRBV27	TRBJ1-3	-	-	CASSPRGSGNTIYF	TGTGCCAGCAGTCCCCGGGGCTCTGGAAACACCATATATTTT
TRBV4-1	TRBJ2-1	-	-	CASSQEGGRGRYNEQFF	TGCGCCAGCAGCCAAGAAGGCGGGCGCGGGCGATACAATGAGCAGTTCTTC
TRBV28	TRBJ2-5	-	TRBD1	CASSEGQLKGETQYF	TGTGCCAGCAGCGAGGGACAGCTAAAAGGGGAGACCCAGTACTTC
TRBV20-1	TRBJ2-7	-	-	CSASFASYEQYF	TGCAGTGCTAGTTTCGCCTCCTACGAGCAGTACTTC
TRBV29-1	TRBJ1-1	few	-	CSVVWQGSNTEAFF	TGCAGCGTTGTATGGCAGGGGTCTAACACTGAAGCTTTCTTT
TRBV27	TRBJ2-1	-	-	CASTPPGRRYNEQFF	TGTGCCAGCACCCCACCGGGCCGGAGATACAATGAGCAGTTCTTC
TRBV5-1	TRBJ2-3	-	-	CASSLSLGTDTQYF	TGCGCCAGCAGCTTGTCGCTAGGTACAGATACGCAGTATTTT
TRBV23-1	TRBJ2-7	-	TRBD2	CASSLGTSGPTYEQYF	TGCGCCAGCAGTCTTGGGACTAGCGGCCCCACCTACGAGCAGTACTTC
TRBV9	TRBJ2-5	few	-	CASSEGGHQETQYF	TGTGCCAGCAGCGAGGGGGGGCATCAAGAGACCCAGTACTTC
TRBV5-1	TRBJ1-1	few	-	CASSLDVSRNTEAFF	TGCGCCAGCAGCTTGGACGTTTCCCGGAACACTGAAGCTTTCTTT
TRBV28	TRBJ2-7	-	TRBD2	CASTPIGTTGYEQYF	TGTGCCAGCACTCCCATTGGGACTACTGGCTACGAGCAGTACTTC
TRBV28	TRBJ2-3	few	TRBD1	CASTLDRVRSGADTQYF	TGTGCCAGCACCTTGGACAGGGTTCGGTCGGGTGCAGATACGCAGTATTTT
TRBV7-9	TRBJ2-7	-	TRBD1	CASSNRGRNEQYF	TGTGCCAGCAGCAACAGGGGGCGGAACGAGCAGTACTTC
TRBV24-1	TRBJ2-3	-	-	CATTSDSTDTQYF	TGTGCCACCACTAGCGACAGCACAGATACGCAGTATTTT
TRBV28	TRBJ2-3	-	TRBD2	CASSLLRASGSDTQYF	TGTGCCAGCAGTTTACTCAGGGCTAGCGGGTCAGATACGCAGTATTTT
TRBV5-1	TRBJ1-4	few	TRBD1	CASSLETGINEKLFF	TGCGCCAGCAGCTTGGAGACAGGGATTAATGAAAAACTGTTTTTT
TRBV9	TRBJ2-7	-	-	CASSVDWGPYEQYF	TGTGCCAGCAGCGTAGATTGGGGGCCCTACGAGCAGTACTTC
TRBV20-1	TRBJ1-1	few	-	CSARPYTEAFF	TGCAGTGCTAGACCATACACTGAAGCTTTCTTT
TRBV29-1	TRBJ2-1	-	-	CSAMGLRVGDEQFF	TGCAGCGCTATGGGACTCCGAGTGGGCGATGAGCAGTTCTTC
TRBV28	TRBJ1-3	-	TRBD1	CASSLSGLGQGAGNTIYF	TGTGCCAGCAGTTTAAGTGGGCTGGGACAGGGAGCAGGAAACACCATATATTTT
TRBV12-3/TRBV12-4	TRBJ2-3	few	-	CASSSPGGTLPSTDTQYF	TGTGCCAGCAGTTCCCCTGGCGGGACCTTACCTTCCACAGATACGCAGTATTTT
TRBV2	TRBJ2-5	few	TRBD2	CATGTINSQETQYF	TGTGCCACAGGGACTATAAACTCCCAAGAGACCCAGTACTTC
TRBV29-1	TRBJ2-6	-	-	CSVDSPGANVLTF	TGCAGCGTTGACAGCCCTGGGGCCAACGTCCTGACTTTC
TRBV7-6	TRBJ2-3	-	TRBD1	CASSSYPTGPRGVLSTDTQYF	TGTGCCAGCAGCTCCTACCCGACAGGGCCACGCGGCGTCCTTAGCACAGATACGCAGTATTTT
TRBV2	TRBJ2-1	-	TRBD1	CASSQRTGVPEQFF	TGTGCCAGCAGTCAGCGGACAGGGGTCCCTGAGCAGTTCTTC
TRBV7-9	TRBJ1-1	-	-	CASSLPLWNTEAFF	TGTGCCAGCAGCTTACCGTTATGGAACACTGAAGCTTTCTTT
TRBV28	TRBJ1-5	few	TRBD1	CASSLRTGGAGQPQHF	TGTGCCAGCAGTTTACGGACAGGGGGCGCGGGCCAGCCCCAGCATTTT
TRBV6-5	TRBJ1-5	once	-	CATSGTSFNQPQHF	TGTGCCACCTCCGGGACCTCATTCAATCAGCCCCAGCATTTT
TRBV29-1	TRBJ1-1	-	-	CSVARDEAFF	TGCAGCGTTGCTAGGGACGAAGCTTTCTTT
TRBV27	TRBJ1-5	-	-	CASSLSGGGTAQHF	TGTGCCAGCAGTTTATCGGGGGGGGGGACGGCCCAGCATTTT